This TCR beta chain was sequenced during a study of technical replicates of blood from a few donors. TCRdb's table, derived via immunoSEQ multiplex PCR, lists solely in-frame clones and lacks some. The data show about 62,000 clones, around nine tenths seen once. The junction had 5 bases not matched to a gene; V was cut back by 3 bases and J by 7 bases. There are 14 residues in the CDR3. CDR1 is SGHTA and CDR2 is FQGNSA in the germline V gene. J is TRBJ2-5 and V is TRBV7-2; 10 nucleotides agree with TRBD1. The clonotype originates from a human donor in good health. Some clones in this sample may be carry-over from other donors' samples. The sequenced sample was PBMCs. In DNA, the CDR3 is TGTGCCAGCAGCTTGGACAGGGGGAAGGGGACCCAGTACTTC. This encodes CASSLDRGKGTQYF.